Each of the 30 T cell receptor beta chains below was sequenced from the same sample in a study of graft-versus-host responses after intestinal transplantation. Some clones are missing from TCRdb's copy, which holds only in-frame ones; the method was immunoSEQ multiplex PCR. In the table there are about 99,000 clones, 80% to 95% of which are singletons. Their antigens remain unidentified. This specimen consisted of unstimulated CD8+ T cells sorted from spleen or lymph node cells, obtained before intestinal transplant. The receptors originated from a human donor who received an intestinal transplant.

The chain links TRBV11-2 to TRBJ2-1; D ambiguous. This CDR3 is built from 18 residues. The germline V and J ends were trimmed by 0 bases and 14 bases, with 29 bases remaining between them. The germline V gene encodes CDR1 SGHAT and CDR2 FQNNGV. CDR3 coding DNA: TGTGCCAGCAGCTTAGAACCCGCCGGTTCGGCCAGAGGCGACACGAAGTTCTTC. It is translated as CASSLEPAGSARGDTKFF.

The chain links TRBV29-1 to TRBJ2-1; D possibly corresponds to TRBD1 (6 bases). The germline V and J ends were trimmed by 0 bases and 10 bases, with 13 bases remaining between them. There are 13 residues in the CDR3. Germline V CDR1 and CDR2: SQVTM, ANQGSEA. CDR3 in DNA: TGCAGCGTTGAAGATCTTAGGGGGAGAGAGCAGTTCTTC. Encoded protein: CSVEDLRGREQFF.

The rearrangement joins TRBV7-9 to TRBJ2-7, with D tentatively TRBD2 (6 bases). Germline loops: CDR1 SEHNR, CDR2 FQNEAQ (reference sequence). V was shortened by 3 bases and J by 3 bases, with 18 bases between the two germline ends. CDR3 length: 16 amino acids. CDR3 sequence reads: CASSLSTGLKGYEQYF. The CDR3 nucleotides read TGTGCCAGCAGCTTGTCGACGGGACTCAAGGGCTACGAGCAGTACTTC.

The chain is built from TRBV4-1 and TRBJ1-2; no reliable D call. This CDR3 is 15 amino acids long. Germline V CDR1 and CDR2: MGHRA, YSYEKL. V lost 1 base and J 4 bases, leaving 13 bases between the germline ends. CDR3 region: CASSQGIGEGYGYTF. CDR3 coding DNA: TGCGCCAGCAGCCAAGGTATCGGGGAGGGCTATGGCTACACCTTC.

This clone came up a few times. Other DNA sequences within the sample encode an identical CDR3. The chain joins TRBV19 to TRBJ1-1; no reliable D call. The CDR3 consists of 13 residues. Germline loops: CDR1 LNHDA, CDR2 SQIVND (reference sequence). V lost 4 bases, J lost 2 bases, and 8 bases lay in between. CDR3 nucleotide sequence: TGTGCCAGTAGTAATGGCCTAAACACTGAAGCTTTCTTT. The encoded protein is CASSNGLNTEAFF.

The chain is built from TRBV23-1 and TRBJ1-2; D remains unclear. TRBV23-1 is an open reading frame whose function is uncertain. Trimming took off 5 bases at V and 4 bases at J, with 23 bases between the two ends. The CDR3 spans 17 residues. The CDR3, as DNA: TGCGCCAGCAGTGCTTTTATGGTACGCAGAAAGACCTATGGCTACACCTTC. Its translation is CASSAFMVRRKTYGYTF.

V and J are TRBV19 and TRBJ2-5; 8 nucleotides align to TRBD2. The CDR3 length is 15 residues. Trimming at V came to 5 bases and at J to 5 bases, leaving 10 bases not matched to a gene. Germline V gives CDR1 LNHDA, CDR2 SQIVND (reference sequence). The CDR3 is CASSSLGTRQETQYF. In nucleotides, the CDR3 is TGTGCCAGTAGTTCCCTCGGGACTAGGCAGGAGACCCAGTACTTC.

This clone was recorded once. The chain is built from TRBV11-2 and TRBJ2-5; D may be TRBD1 (6 bases). With the DNA end fitting TRBJ2-7 better, the J assignment may be wrong. Germline CDR1 reads SGHAT; CDR2 reads FQNNGV. The CDR3 sequence is 13 residues long. The CDR3 protein is CASSQGGTYEQYF. CDR3 in DNA: TGTGCCAGCAGCCAAGGGGGAACCTACGAGCAGTACTTC.

V usage is TRBV5-6 and J usage is TRBJ1-3, with D possibly matching TRBD1 (5 bases). V was trimmed by 9 bases and J by 0 bases, leaving 19 bases between them. Per germline, CDR1 SGHDT and CDR2 YYEEEE. This CDR3 has 16 amino acids. CDR3 in amino acids: CATSWGEAASGNTIYF. The CDR3 nucleotides are TGTGCCACCTCTTGGGGGGAAGCGGCCTCTGGAAACACCATATATTTT.

The chain combines TRBV7-7 with TRBJ2-1, with D possibly TRBD2 on 5 matching bases. This CDR3 is 14 amino acids long. The germline gives CDR1 SSHAT, CDR2 FNYEAQ (reference sequence). The V gene lost 0 bases and the J gene lost 5 bases, with 8 bases spanning the gap. The CDR3 DNA is TGTGCCAGCAGCTTAGCTTCCGGGAACAATGAGCAGTTCTTC. This gives the protein CASSLASGNNEQFF.

This chain connects TRBV11-2 to TRBJ1-2; D gene uncertain. The germline CDR1 and CDR2 sequences are SGHAT and FQNNGV. The CDR3 totals 15 residues. The V end was cut by 1 base, the J end by 4 bases, with 13 bases between. The CDR3 DNA is TGTGCCAGCAGCTTAGGCCCCGGGATCCTCTATGGCTACACCTTC. Its protein product is CASSLGPGILYGYTF.

The chain couples TRBV11-2 to TRBJ2-7, with TRBD1 matching 10 bases. The CDR3 sequence is 14 residues long. Germline CDR1 is SGHAT and CDR2 is FQNNGV. Trimming at V came to 3 bases and at J to 5 bases, leaving 4 bases not matched to a gene. CDR3 DNA sequence: TGTGCCAGCAGCTTGTTAGGGACAGGGGACGAGCAGTACTTC. Its translation: CASSLLGTGDEQYF. Looking up the rest from reference TRBV11-2 and TRBJ2-7 gives the full variable domain: EAGVAQSPRYKIIEKRQSVAFWCNPISGHATLYWYQQILGQGPKLLIQFQNNGVVDDSQLPKDRFSAERLKGVDSTLKIQPAKLEDSAVYLCASSLLGTGDEQYFGPGTRLTVT.

This clone appeared a single time. The rearrangement uses TRBV12-5 and TRBJ1-2, with D hard to call. Trimming took 1 base from V and 7 from J, leaving 19 bases between them. The CDR3 sequence is 16 residues long. The germline CDR1 and CDR2 sequences are LGHNT and FRNRAP. The CDR3 reads CASGLARFRVAGGYTF. In nucleotides, the CDR3 is TGTGCTAGTGGTTTGGCCCGCTTTCGGGTGGCAGGTGGCTACACCTTC.

The chain links TRBV5-1 to TRBJ2-5; a weak D match, TRBD2 (6 bases). CDR1 is SGHRS and CDR2 is YFSETQ in the germline V gene. Trimming removed 2 bases from V and 4 bases from J, with 12 bases in between. CDR3 size: 14 residues. CDR3 loop: CASSFEEGPETQYF. The CDR3 DNA reads TGCGCCAGCAGCTTCGAGGAGGGCCCAGAGACCCAGTACTTC. The complete variable domain, with remaining parts taken from reference TRBV5-1 and TRBJ2-5, reads KAGVTQTPRYLIKTRGQQVTLSCSPISGHRSVSWYQQTPGQGLQFLFEYFSETQRNKGNFPGRFSGRQFSNSRSEMNVSTLELGDSALYLCASSFEEGPETQYFGPGTRLLVL.

The rearrangement links TRBV19 to TRBJ1-1; D not resolved. V gave up 8 bases and J gave up 1 base, with 8 bases separating them. Germline CDR1 is LNHDA and CDR2 is SQIVND (reference sequence). This CDR3 has 12 residues. Here the CDR3 DNA reads TGTGCCAGTGTTTACGGGAACACTGAAGCTTTCTTT. Its translation is CASVYGNTEAFF.

The table lists this clone with a count of one. Other DNA sequences in this sample translate to the same CDR3. The chain recombines TRBV11-2 with TRBJ1-1; D gene ambiguous. This CDR3 is built from 13 residues. CDR1 SGHAT and CDR2 FQNNGV come from the germline V gene. Trimming cost V 1 base and J 1 base, with 4 bases left between them. CDR3 protein: CASSLARNTEAFF. The CDR3, as DNA: TGTGCCAGCAGCTTAGCACGGAACACTGAAGCTTTCTTT.

The V and J genes are TRBV4-1 and TRBJ2-5; D is perhaps TRBD1 (5 bases). V was trimmed by 0 bases and J by 5 bases, leaving 16 bases between them. The germline gives CDR1 MGHRA, CDR2 YSYEKL. There are 16 residues in the CDR3. The CDR3 protein is CASSQDIQGARETQYF. CDR3 nucleotides: TGCGCCAGCAGCCAAGATATACAAGGGGCCCGGGAGACCCAGTACTTC.

CDR3 in DNA: TGTGCCAGCAGTTACGCCGACGGTGATGGGGGGGATACGCAGTATTTT. Translating it yields CASSYADGDGGDTQYF. The chain combines TRBV6-6 with TRBJ2-3; D possibly corresponds to TRBD2 (6 bases). Looked up from germline, CDR1 is MNHNY and CDR2 is SVGAGI (reference sequence). The ends were cut back, 2 bases at V and 6 bases at J, with 18 bases in the middle. The CDR3 loop spans 16 amino acids.

The CDR3 here is CASSLGGMNTEAFF. As DNA, the CDR3 is TGTGCCAGCAGCTTAGGGGGCATGAACACTGAAGCTTTCTTT. This chain uses TRBV11-3 with TRBJ1-1; D may be TRBD1 (5 bases). The germline V gene has CDR1 SGHNT and CDR2 YENEEA. Trimming pared 1 base from V and 0 bases from J, leaving 6 bases between. The CDR3 loop spans 14 amino acids. The full variable domain, in which reference TRBV11-3 and TRBJ1-1 provide the parts outside the CDR3, is EAGVVQSPRYKIIEKKQPVAFWCNPISGHNTLYWYLQNLGQGPELLIRYENEEAVDDSQLPKDRFSAERLKGVDSTLKIQPAELGDSAVYLCASSLGGMNTEAFFGQGTRLTVV.

V and J are TRBV13 and TRBJ2-5, with 10 bases that match TRBD2. Unmatched junction bases numbered 3, after V lost 5 bases and J lost 3 bases. Germline lookup yields CDR1 PRHDT and CDR2 FYEKMQ (reference sequence). CDR3 size: 14 residues. This CDR3 is CASSPGLAEETQYF. CDR3 nucleotides: TGTGCCAGCAGCCCCGGACTAGCGGAAGAGACCCAGTACTTC.

This chain links TRBV9 with TRBJ2-3; D is unclear. Per germline, CDR1 SGDLS and CDR2 YYNGEE. This CDR3 is built from 13 residues. V lost 0 bases and J 2 bases, leaving 4 bases between the germline ends. The DNA of the CDR3 is TGTGCCAGCAGCGTAGAGGACACAGATACGCAGTATTTT. Its protein is CASSVEDTDTQYF.

This rearrangement joins TRBV4-1 to TRBJ2-2; the match to TRBD2 covers 9 bases. The V and J ends lost 3 bases and 2 bases, in that order; junction bases with no gene match: 7. In germline, CDR1 is MGHRA, CDR2 YSYEKL. This CDR3 has 17 amino acids. The CDR3 nucleotides are TGCGCCAGCAGCCATCAATTAGCGGGGGCCAACACCGGGGAGCTGTTTTTT. Protein product: CASSHQLAGANTGELFF.

This chain uses TRBV15 with TRBJ2-3, with D uncertain. This CDR3 region has 16 residues. V lost 1 base and J 2 bases, leaving 13 bases between the germline ends. CDR1 LNHNV and CDR2 YYDKDF come from the germline V gene (reference sequence). As DNA, the CDR3 is TGTGCCACCAGCAGAGGACGGCAAGTCCACACAGATACGCAGTATTTT. It codes for CATSRGRQVHTDTQYF.

The chain employs TRBV7-6 and TRBJ1-5, with D possibly being TRBD1 (5 bases). The CDR3 totals 15 residues. Deletions cut 2 bases from V and 4 bases from J, with 12 bases between. The germline V gene has CDR1 SGHVS and CDR2 FNYEAQ. The CDR3: CASSLSWGPNQPQHF. DNA for the CDR3: TGTGCCAGCAGCTTAAGTTGGGGACCGAATCAGCCCCAGCATTTT.

This clone occurred once. DNA of the CDR3: TGCGCCAGCAGCTCTTTCGGGACAGTCTACAATGAGCAGTTCTTC. It specifies CASSSFGTVYNEQFF. The V and J genes are TRBV4-1 and TRBJ2-1; TRBD1 matches at 7 bases. The V segment lost 5 bases and the J segment 3 bases; nucleotides outside the gene matches: 7. CDR3 length: 15 amino acids. Looked up from germline, CDR1 is MGHRA and CDR2 is YSYEKL.

The gene calls are TRBV2 and TRBJ1-1; unclear D gene. Trimming took 4 bases from V and 2 from J, leaving 11 bases between them. There are 14 residues in the CDR3. The V gene's germline CDR1 is SNHLY and CDR2 FYNNEI. CDR3 region: CASSAVGANTEAFF. The CDR3 DNA reads TGTGCCAGCAGTGCGGTAGGAGCAAACACTGAAGCTTTCTTT.

The V gene is TRBV5-1, the J gene TRBJ2-5; D perhaps matches TRBD2 (5 bases). This CDR3 comprises 16 residues. V lost 4 bases and J 5 bases, leaving 21 bases between the germline ends. Germline CDR1 is SGHRS and CDR2 is YFSETQ. The CDR3 DNA reads TGCGCCAGCAGCCCTGAGGGCAGACAACCTCGGGAGACCCAGTACTTC. This sequence encodes CASSPEGRQPRETQYF.

J is TRBJ1-1 and V is TRBV7-9; no clear D gene. The V end lost 3 bases, the J end lost 5 bases, and 4 bases lay between the germline ends. The germline V gene has CDR1 SEHNR and CDR2 FQNEAQ (reference sequence). There are 11 residues in the CDR3. The CDR3 spells CASSFRTEAFF. The CDR3, as DNA: TGTGCCAGCAGCTTTCGGACTGAAGCTTTCTTT. The variable domain in full, with the rest retrieved from reference TRBV7-9 and TRBJ1-1, is DTGVSQNPRHKITKRGQNVTFRCDPISEHNRLYWYRQTLGQGPEFLTYFQNEAQLEKSRLLSDRFSAERPKGSFSTLEIQRTEQGDSAMYLCASSFRTEAFFGQGTRLTVV.

This sequence joins TRBV5-1 and TRBJ2-1, with a weak D call TRBD2 (7 bases). Trimming cost V 3 bases and J 10 bases, with 8 bases left between them. Looked up from germline, CDR1 is SGHRS and CDR2 is YFSETQ. This CDR3 is built from 11 residues. CDR3 in amino acids: CASSWGGEQFF. The CDR3 DNA reads as TGCGCCAGCAGCTGGGGGGGCGAGCAGTTCTTC.

About this clone: The sample carries other DNA sequences with the same CDR3. The rearrangement joins TRBV11-3 to TRBJ2-5, with D possibly matching TRBD2 (7 bases). V dropped 3 bases and J dropped 5 bases, with 19 bases sitting between them. The CDR3 runs 16 residues. Germline CDR1 and CDR2: SGHNT and YENEEA. This chain's CDR3 is CASSLVAGAMRETQYF. The CDR3, as DNA: TGTGCCAGCAGCTTGGTGGCGGGGGCTATGAGGGAGACCCAGTACTTC.